Presented here are 13 T cell receptor beta chains from one specimen sequenced in a study of cytomegalovirus exposure and HLA in healthy donors. 60 Vbeta and 13 Jbeta primers were used in PCR. The data were produced by immunoSEQ multiplex PCR, yet TCRdb's version contains in-frame clones alone and is incomplete. The sample lists approximately 80,000 clones, 60% to 75% occurring once. The sequenced sample was PBMCs. The receptors were gathered from a woman in her forties in good health and CMV-seropositive.

This chain uses TRBV30 with TRBJ1-6; 9 nucleotides align to TRBD1. Germline loops: CDR1 GTSNPN, CDR2 SVGIG (reference sequence). Trimming at V came to 2 bases and at J to 10 bases, leaving 9 bases not matched to a gene. The CDR3 is made up of 15 amino acids. The CDR3 protein is CAWSFRGQGQSPLHF. The CDR3 coding sequence is TGTGCCTGGAGTTTCCGGGGACAGGGTCAATCACCCCTCCACTTT.

Of note for this clone: This is likely an artifact of a read error, given a far larger clone one base away. The chain uses TRBV28 and TRBJ2-7; TRBD1 agrees at 7 bases. The length of the CDR3 is 13 residues. V lost 7 bases to trimming and J lost 4 bases; unmatched junction nucleotides: 7. The germline V gene has CDR1 MDHEN and CDR2 SYDVKM. The CDR3 DNA follows: TGTGCCAGCAAACAGACAGGGACGTACGAGCAGTACGTC. It is translated as CASKQTGTYEQYV.

The V call is TRBV20-1, the J call TRBJ2-7; D unresolved. V lost 1 base to trimming and J lost 2 bases, with 3 bases between them. Germline V gives CDR1 DFQATT, CDR2 SNEGSKA (reference sequence). This CDR3 comprises 11 residues. CDR3 nucleotide sequence: TGCAGTGCTAGAGGGCCCTACGAGCAGTACTTC. Protein sequence: CSARGPYEQYF.

The V call is TRBV30, the J call TRBJ1-1, with D maybe TRBD1 (6 bases). CDR3 size: 13 residues. Germline CDR1 and CDR2: GTSNPN and SVGIG (reference sequence). The V end was cut by 3 bases, the J end by 4 bases, with 12 bases between. The CDR3 DNA sequence: TGTGCCTGGAGCCCAGGGGTTGCCACTGAAGCTTTCTTT. Its protein product is CAWSPGVATEAFF.

The rearrangement uses TRBV6-5 and TRBJ2-7; 10 positions match TRBD2. The junction had 4 bases not matched to a gene; V was cut back by 2 bases and J by 3 bases. The CDR3 length is 15 residues. Per the germline V gene, CDR1 is MNHEY and CDR2 is SVGAGI. CDR3 sequence reads: CASSYGTSVIYEQYF. The CDR3 bases are TGTGCCAGCAGTTACGGGACTAGCGTTATCTACGAGCAGTACTTC.

A few counts support this clone. Other DNA sequences in the same sample also yield this CDR3. The rearrangement uses TRBV30 and TRBJ2-1; 14 bases agree with TRBD2. CDR3 length: 15 residues. Unmatched junction bases numbered 10, after V lost 5 bases and J lost 10 bases. Germline CDR1 reads GTSNPN; CDR2 reads SVGIG (reference sequence). CDR3 region: CAWESRTSGGNEQFF. In DNA, the CDR3 is TGTGCCTGGGAGAGTCGGACTAGCGGGGGGAACGAGCAGTTCTTC.

V is TRBV2 and J is TRBJ1-2; 9 bases align to TRBD1. CDR1 and CDR2 from the germline V gene are SNHLY and FYNNEI. V lost 4 bases and J lost 4; bases outside the gene matches: 19. The CDR3 is 19 amino acids. CDR3 nucleotides: TGTGCCAGCAGTGGTAGCTCCCGGGACAGGGATGAATTTAGCTATGGCTACACCTTC. It codes for CASSGSSRDRDEFSYGYTF.

J is TRBJ2-7 and V is TRBV7-2, with D possibly TRBD2 on 6 matching bases. CDR1 and CDR2 (germline): SGHTA, FQGNSA. Trimming pared 5 bases from V and 2 bases from J, leaving 16 bases between. CDR3 length: 15 residues. CDR3: CASSLTVGLTYEQYF. The CDR3 coding sequence is TGTGCCAGCAGCCTGACGGTGGGACTTACCTACGAGCAGTACTTC.

This clone appeared a few times. The V call is TRBV6-5, the J call TRBJ1-4; 9 bases are a match to TRBD1. V shed 5 bases and J 7 bases; nucleotides not matched to a gene: 5. Germline values: CDR1 MNHEY, CDR2 SVGAGI. This CDR3 has 14 amino acids. Here the CDR3 reads CASSRTGVGEKLFF. The CDR3 region has the DNA TGTGCCAGCAGTAGGACAGGGGTCGGTGAAAAACTGTTTTTT.

This sequence joins TRBV4-1 and TRBJ2-7; TRBD2 might be the D (6 bases). Germline values: CDR1 MGHRA, CDR2 YSYEKL. V gave up 1 base and J gave up 7 bases, with 11 bases separating them. The CDR3 contains 13 residues. In DNA form, the CDR3 reads TGCGCCAGCAGCCAAGTGATCCGGGAGGAGCAGTACTTC. The encoded protein is CASSQVIREEQYF.

V and J are TRBV28 and TRBJ1-2, with unresolved D. From germline, CDR1 is MDHEN and CDR2 SYDVKM. CDR3 length: 13 residues. Between the trimmed V and J ends, which lost 3 bases and 4 bases, there was a span of 9 bases. The CDR3 sequence: CASSLQAGYGYTF. The CDR3 DNA reads TGTGCCAGCAGTTTGCAGGCGGGCTATGGCTACACCTTC.

The table lists this clone with a count of one. The chain has TRBV25-1 and TRBJ1-5, with a tentative D call TRBD1 (6 bases). This CDR3 has 15 residues. V dropped 2 bases and J dropped 5 bases, with 13 bases sitting between them. The germline gives CDR1 MGHDK, CDR2 SYGVNS. The DNA of the CDR3 is TGTGCCAGCAGTGAAGATCTAGGGGGGGATCAGCCCCAGCATTTT. Protein sequence: CASSEDLGGDQPQHF.

The J gene is TRBJ1-6, the V gene TRBV27; D is undetermined. The CDR3 loop spans 16 amino acids. Germline V gives CDR1 MNHEY, CDR2 SMNVEV (reference sequence). V gave up 8 bases and J gave up 0 bases, with 14 bases separating them. The CDR3 region has the DNA TGTGCCAGCGCGGAAATAGAGAGCTCCTATAATTCACCCCTCCACTTT. This encodes CASAEIESSYNSPLHF.